This T cell receptor beta chain comes out of a study of T cell changes during pregnancy in multiple sclerosis. The protocol was immunoSEQ multiplex PCR, while the TCRdb copy is restricted to in-frame clones and leaves out a portion. The sample gives tens of thousands of clones, 93% of which show up once; around 1.8% is in the top ten. The CDR3 extends over 15 amino acids. The germline CDR1 and CDR2 sequences are SGHAT and FQNNGV. V lost 5 bases, J lost 1 base, and 7 bases stayed unmatched. This sequence was found in a female donor with multiple sclerosis, enrolled in a pregnancy study. This rearrangement joins TRBV11-2 to TRBJ2-5, with 7 bases fitting TRBD2. The source material was peripheral blood, sampled after pregnancy. The CDR3 loop is CASSPIWGGQETQYF. The CDR3 nucleotides read TGTGCCAGCAGCCCCATTTGGGGGGGCCAAGAGACCCAGTACTTC.